These 10 T cell receptor beta chains came from one sample sequenced in a study of cytomegalovirus exposure and HLA in healthy donors. The PCR ran on 60 Vbeta and 13 Jbeta primers. Here immunoSEQ multiplex PCR was the method, and the copy in TCRdb shows in-frame clones only, minus some. The table includes 150,000 to 250,000 clones, around 81% detected once. Sequencing used PBMCs. These receptors were obtained from a man in his thirties or forties in good health and CMV-seronegative.

The chain links TRBV6-1 to TRBJ2-5; D possibly corresponds to TRBD2 (5 bases). The CDR3 consists of 15 residues. V was pared by 6 bases and J by 6 bases, with 20 bases between. CDR1 is MNHNS and CDR2 is SASEGT in the germline V gene. CDR3 in DNA: TGTGCCAGCAGGGACTTATATGCAGAGGTCAAGACCCAGTACTTC. Translated, it gives CASRDLYAEVKTQYF.

The chain carries TRBV28 and TRBJ1-1, with TRBD1 matching over 8 bases. Germline CDR1 reads MDHEN; CDR2 reads SYDVKM. The CDR3 sequence is 13 residues long. V gave up 6 bases and J gave up 11 bases; unmatched junction bases: 11. The CDR3 reads CASRAGGASSAFF. The CDR3 DNA reads as TGTGCCAGCAGGGCAGGGGGCGCCAGTTCGGCTTTCTTT.

The rearrangement joins TRBV5-1 to TRBJ2-7, with TRBD2 identical over 8 bases. Germline CDR1 and CDR2: SGHRS and YFSETQ. Trimming at V came to 3 bases and at J to 5 bases, leaving 10 bases not matched to a gene. The CDR3 loop spans 15 amino acids. The CDR3 DNA reads TGCGCCAGCAGCTGGGGTACTAGCGGTTGGGACGAGCAGTACTTC. Translating it yields CASSWGTSGWDEQYF.

The V call is TRBV28, the J call TRBJ1-5, with D perhaps TRBD1 (5 bases). This CDR3 is built from 16 residues. V was shortened by 6 bases and J by 0 bases, with 15 bases between the two germline ends. CDR1 is MDHEN, CDR2 SYDVKM, per germline. CDR3 region: CASSPDSILSNQPQHF. The CDR3 DNA reads TGTGCCAGCAGCCCTGACAGCATCCTTAGCAATCAGCCCCAGCATTTT.

V gene TRBV5-4 combines with J gene TRBJ1-3; D unclear. Between the trimmed V and J ends, which lost 5 bases and 0 bases, there was a span of 9 bases. This CDR3 spans 14 amino acids. Per germline, CDR1 SGHNT and CDR2 YYREEE (reference sequence). For the CDR3, the DNA is TGTGCCAGCAGACTGGAGCTCTCTGGAAACACCATATATTTT. It encodes CASRLELSGNTIYF.

The CDR3 coding sequence is TGCGCCAGCAGCCCCGGGGCCTATAATTCACCCCTCCACTTT. This codes for CASSPGAYNSPLHF. This chain connects TRBV5-1 to TRBJ1-6, with D unresolved. Between the trimmed V and J ends, which lost 4 bases and 2 bases, there was a span of 7 bases. The germline V gene has CDR1 SGHRS and CDR2 YFSETQ. CDR3 size: 14 residues. The whole variable domain, remainder taken from reference TRBV5-1 and TRBJ1-6, is KAGVTQTPRYLIKTRGQQVTLSCSPISGHRSVSWYQQTPGQGLQFLFEYFSETQRNKGNFPGRFSGRQFSNSRSEMNVSTLELGDSALYLCASSPGAYNSPLHFGNGTRLTVT.

This clone was seen a few times. V gene TRBV19 combines with J gene TRBJ2-2, with no clear D. The germline gives CDR1 LNHDA, CDR2 SQIVND (reference sequence). The V end lost 3 bases, the J end lost 0 bases, and 8 bases lay between the germline ends. The CDR3 extends over 15 amino acids. The CDR3 loop reads CASSIGFANTGELFF. As DNA, the CDR3 is TGTGCCAGTAGTATCGGGTTCGCGAACACCGGGGAGCTGTTTTTT.

The J gene is TRBJ2-2, the V gene TRBV11-2, with TRBD1 as a possible D gene (5 bases). This CDR3 comprises 16 residues. Germline assignment: CDR1 SGHAT and CDR2 FQNNGV. The V end was cut by 6 bases, the J end by 0 bases, with 14 bases between. Written as DNA, the CDR3 is TGTGCCAGCAGAACCTATAGGGGCTCGAACACCGGGGAGCTGTTTTTT. It specifies CASRTYRGSNTGELFF.

The chain recombines TRBV4-1 with TRBJ2-7, with 8 bases that match TRBD2. The junction had 8 bases not matched to a gene; V was cut back by 1 base and J by 6 bases. Per germline, CDR1 MGHRA and CDR2 YSYEKL. The CDR3 consists of 15 residues. The CDR3 loop is CASSQGRAGASEQYF. In DNA, the CDR3 is TGCGCCAGCAGCCAAGGGCGAGCGGGAGCATCCGAGCAGTACTTC.

The chain is built from TRBV9 and TRBJ1-3; 7 bases fit TRBD1. V shed 4 bases and J 0 bases; nucleotides not matched to a gene: 7. The CDR3 sequence is 16 residues long. Germline lookup yields CDR1 SGDLS and CDR2 YYNGEE. The CDR3 sequence: CASSSTDRYSGNTIYF. The CDR3 DNA sequence: TGTGCCAGCAGCTCCACGGACAGGTACTCTGGAAACACCATATATTTT.